These 4 T cell receptor beta chains originate from one sample sequenced in a study of T cell clonality in common variable immunodeficiency (dated by TCRdb to 2014 to 2015). The protocol used for the library was the immunoSEQ multiplex PCR assay. What TCRdb holds here is the immuneACCESS table cut down to in-frame rearrangements. Part of the clones is not present; checked against another copy, under half of the missing clones reflect an unresolved V gene, and the others are unexplained. The sample comprises roughly 30,000 clones, and every one was counted more than once. The ten top clones hold around an eighth of the sample. Sequencing input: peripheral blood mononuclear cells. These receptors all come from a person between 18 and 75 years old in good health.

In the case of this clone: The read falls 3 residues short of the CDR3 end, and the missing part is taken from the germline J gene. The rearrangement links TRBV2 to TRBJ1-5, with a weak D call TRBD1 (6 bases). This CDR3 has 12 amino acids. Germline V CDR1 and CDR2: SNHLY, FYNNEI. Between the trimmed V and J ends, which lost 7 bases and 4 bases, there was a span of 8 bases. Here the CDR3 reads CASNRANQPQHF. The CDR3 bases that were read are TGTGCCAGCAACAGGGCTAATCAGCCC.

This clone was counted ten times or more. The CDR3 extends 3 residues past the end of the read, so its final part is completed from the germline J gene. The J gene is TRBJ1-4, the V gene TRBV11-2, with D maybe TRBD1 (5 bases). The CDR3 totals 15 residues. Germline-derived CDR1 and CDR2 are SGHAT and FQNNGV. The CDR3 DNA, read in part, is TGTGCCAGCAGCTTGGGTGGGCAGGGTCGTAAGGGA. Encoded protein: CASSLGGQGRKG. The full CDR3 sequence reads CASSLGGQGRKGLFF. The full variable domain, rest sourced from reference TRBV11-2 and TRBJ1-4, is EAGVAQSPRYKIIEKRQSVAFWCNPISGHATLYWYQQILGQGPKLLIQFQNNGVVDDSQLPKDRFSAERLKGVDSTLKIQPAKLEDSAVYLCASSLGGQGRKGLFFGSGTQLSVL.

This clone was seen more than once but under ten times. The CDR3 end lies 3 residues beyond the end of the read and is filled in from the germline J gene. V gene TRBV7-9 combines with J gene TRBJ2-7, with 7 bases that match TRBD1. V lost 5 bases, J lost 6 bases, and 7 bases stayed unmatched. Germline V gives CDR1 SEHNR, CDR2 FQNEAQ (reference sequence). The CDR3 has 13 amino acids. The CDR3 loop reads CASSQGGLFEQYF. CDR3 DNA, as far as it was read: TGTGCCAGCAGCCAAGGGGGCCTCTTCGAG.

This clone was detected ten times or more. The CDR3 extends 3 residues past the end of the read, so its final part is completed from the germline J gene. The J gene is TRBJ2-7, the V gene TRBV7-2, with TRBD2 as a possible D gene (5 bases). Trimming took off 3 bases at V and 4 bases at J, with 10 bases between the two ends. CDR3 length: 13 residues. Germline V gives CDR1 SGHTA, CDR2 FQGNSA. The CDR3 protein is CASSFGGRYEQYF. The DNA read from the CDR3 is TGTGCCAGCAGCTTCGGCGGGCGGTACGAG.